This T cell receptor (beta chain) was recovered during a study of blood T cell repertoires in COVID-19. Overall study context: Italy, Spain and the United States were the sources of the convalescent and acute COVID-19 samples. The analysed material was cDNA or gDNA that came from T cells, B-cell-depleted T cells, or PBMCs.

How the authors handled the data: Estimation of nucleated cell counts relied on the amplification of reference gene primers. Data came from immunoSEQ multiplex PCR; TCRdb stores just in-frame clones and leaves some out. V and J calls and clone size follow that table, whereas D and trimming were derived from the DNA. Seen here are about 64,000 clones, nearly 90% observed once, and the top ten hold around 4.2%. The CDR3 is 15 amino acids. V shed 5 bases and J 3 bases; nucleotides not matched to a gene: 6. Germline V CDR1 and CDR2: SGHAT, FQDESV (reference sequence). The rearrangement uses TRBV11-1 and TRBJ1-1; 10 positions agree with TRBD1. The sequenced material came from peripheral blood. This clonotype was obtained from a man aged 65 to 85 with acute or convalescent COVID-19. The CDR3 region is CASSPGTGVDTEAFF. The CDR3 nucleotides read TGTGCCAGCAGCCCAGGGACAGGGGTCGACACTGAAGCTTTCTTT.